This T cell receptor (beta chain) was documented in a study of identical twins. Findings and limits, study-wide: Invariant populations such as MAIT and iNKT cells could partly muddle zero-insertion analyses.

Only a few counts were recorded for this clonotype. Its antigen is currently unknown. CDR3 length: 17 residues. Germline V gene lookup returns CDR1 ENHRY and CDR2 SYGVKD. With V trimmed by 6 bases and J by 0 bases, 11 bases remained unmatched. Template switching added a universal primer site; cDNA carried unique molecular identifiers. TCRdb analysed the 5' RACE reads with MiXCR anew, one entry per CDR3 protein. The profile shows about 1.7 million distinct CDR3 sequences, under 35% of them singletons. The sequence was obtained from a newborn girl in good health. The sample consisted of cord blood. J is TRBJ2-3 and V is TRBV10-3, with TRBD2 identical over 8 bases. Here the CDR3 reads CAISGGGPRYSTDTQYF. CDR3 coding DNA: TGTGCCATCAGCGGGGGGGGGCCGCGATATAGCACAGATACGCAGTATTTT.